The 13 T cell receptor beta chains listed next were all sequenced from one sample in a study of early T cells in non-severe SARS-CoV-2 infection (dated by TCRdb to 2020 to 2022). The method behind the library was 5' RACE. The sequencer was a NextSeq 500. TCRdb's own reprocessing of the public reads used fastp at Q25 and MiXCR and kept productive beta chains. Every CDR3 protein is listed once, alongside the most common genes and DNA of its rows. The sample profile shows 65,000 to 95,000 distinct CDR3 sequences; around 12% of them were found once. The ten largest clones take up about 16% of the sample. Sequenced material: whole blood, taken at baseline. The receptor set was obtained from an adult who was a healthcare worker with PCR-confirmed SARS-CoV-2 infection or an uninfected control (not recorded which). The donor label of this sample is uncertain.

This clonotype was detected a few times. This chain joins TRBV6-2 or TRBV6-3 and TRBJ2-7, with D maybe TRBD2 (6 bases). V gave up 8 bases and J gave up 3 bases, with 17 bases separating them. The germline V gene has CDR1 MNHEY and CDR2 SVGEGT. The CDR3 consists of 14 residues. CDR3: CASWRDPFRYEQYF. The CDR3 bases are TGTGCCAGCTGGCGGGACCCATTTCGCTACGAGCAGTACTTC.

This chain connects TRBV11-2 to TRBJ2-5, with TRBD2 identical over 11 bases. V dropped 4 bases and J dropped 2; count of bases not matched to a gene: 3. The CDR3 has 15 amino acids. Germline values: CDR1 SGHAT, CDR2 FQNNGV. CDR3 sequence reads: CASSSIAGGQETQYF. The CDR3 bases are TGTGCCAGCAGCTCCATAGCGGGGGGGCAAGAGACCCAGTACTTC.

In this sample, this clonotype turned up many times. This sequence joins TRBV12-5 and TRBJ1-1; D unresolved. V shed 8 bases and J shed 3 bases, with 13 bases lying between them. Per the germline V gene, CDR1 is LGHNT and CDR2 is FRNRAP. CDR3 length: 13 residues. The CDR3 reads CASRRPGDTEAFF. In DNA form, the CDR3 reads TGTGCTAGTAGACGACCCGGGGACACTGAAGCTTTCTTT.

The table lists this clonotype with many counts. The CDR3 coding sequence is TGCGCCAGCAGCCGGGACAGTGGAACGGGCAATCAGCCCCAGCATTTT. Its protein product is CASSRDSGTGNQPQHF. This sequence joins TRBV4-3 and TRBJ1-5; 7 bases align to TRBD1. V shed 4 bases and J 2 bases; nucleotides not matched to a gene: 8. In germline, CDR1 is LGHNA, CDR2 YSLEER. The CDR3 spans 16 residues.

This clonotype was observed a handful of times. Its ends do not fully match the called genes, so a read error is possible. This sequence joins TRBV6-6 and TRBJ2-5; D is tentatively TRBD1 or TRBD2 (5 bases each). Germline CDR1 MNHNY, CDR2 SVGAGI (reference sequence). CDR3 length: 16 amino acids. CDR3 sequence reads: CATSRTGPTNRETQYF. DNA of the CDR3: TGTGCCACCAGTCGGACGGGGCCGACCAACCGAGAGACCCAGTACTTC.

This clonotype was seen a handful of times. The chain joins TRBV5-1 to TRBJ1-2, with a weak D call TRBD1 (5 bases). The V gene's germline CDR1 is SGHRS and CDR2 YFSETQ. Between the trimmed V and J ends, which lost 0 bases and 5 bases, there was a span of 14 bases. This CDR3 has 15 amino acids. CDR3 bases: TGCGCCAGCAGCTTGGCTCCGGGGGACGAATATGGCTACACCTTC. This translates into CASSLAPGDEYGYTF.

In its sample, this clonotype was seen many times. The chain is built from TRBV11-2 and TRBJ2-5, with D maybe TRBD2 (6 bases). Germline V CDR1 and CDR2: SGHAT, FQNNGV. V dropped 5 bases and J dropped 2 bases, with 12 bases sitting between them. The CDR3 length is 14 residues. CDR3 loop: CASSPTLAQETQYF. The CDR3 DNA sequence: TGTGCCAGCAGCCCTACCCTAGCGCAAGAGACCCAGTACTTC.

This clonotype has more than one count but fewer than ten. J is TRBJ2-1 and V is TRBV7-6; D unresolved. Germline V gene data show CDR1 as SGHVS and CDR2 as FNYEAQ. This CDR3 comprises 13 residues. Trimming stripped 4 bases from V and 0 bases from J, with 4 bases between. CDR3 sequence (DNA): TGTGCCAGCAGCTACAGCTCCTACAATGAGCAGTTCTTC. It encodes CASSYSSYNEQFF.

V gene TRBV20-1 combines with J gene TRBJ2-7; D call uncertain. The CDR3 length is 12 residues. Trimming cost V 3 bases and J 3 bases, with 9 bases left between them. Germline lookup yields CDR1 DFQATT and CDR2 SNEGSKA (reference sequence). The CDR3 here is CSASTSNYEQYF. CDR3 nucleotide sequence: TGCAGTGCTAGCACTTCAAACTACGAGCAGTACTTC.

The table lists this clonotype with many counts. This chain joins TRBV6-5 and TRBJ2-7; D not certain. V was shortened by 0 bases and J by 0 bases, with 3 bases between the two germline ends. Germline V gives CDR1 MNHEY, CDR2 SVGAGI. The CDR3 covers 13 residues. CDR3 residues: CASSYSYSYEQYF. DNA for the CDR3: TGTGCCAGCAGTTACTCGTACTCCTACGAGCAGTACTTC.

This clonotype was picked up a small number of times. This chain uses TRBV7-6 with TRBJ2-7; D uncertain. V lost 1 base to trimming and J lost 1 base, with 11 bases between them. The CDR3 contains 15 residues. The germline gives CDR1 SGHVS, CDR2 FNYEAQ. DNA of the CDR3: TGTGCCAGCAGCTTAGTCCCCGCCGGTTCCTACGAGCAGTACTTC. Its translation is CASSLVPAGSYEQYF.

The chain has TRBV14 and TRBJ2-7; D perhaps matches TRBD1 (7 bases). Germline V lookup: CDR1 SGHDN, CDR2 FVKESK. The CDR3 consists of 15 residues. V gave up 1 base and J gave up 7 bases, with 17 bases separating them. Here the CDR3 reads CASSQVRQGGGEQYF. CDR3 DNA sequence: TGTGCCAGCAGCCAAGTGAGACAGGGAGGAGGGGAGCAGTACTTC.

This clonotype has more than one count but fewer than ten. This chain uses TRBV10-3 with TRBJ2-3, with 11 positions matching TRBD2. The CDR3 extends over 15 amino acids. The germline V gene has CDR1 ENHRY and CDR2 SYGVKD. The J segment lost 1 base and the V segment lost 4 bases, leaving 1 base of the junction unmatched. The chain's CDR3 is CAISAGLAGTDTQYF. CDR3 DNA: TGTGCCATCAGTGCGGGACTAGCGGGCACAGATACGCAGTATTTT.